This passage covers 32 T cell receptor beta chains from one sample sequenced in a study of T-cell reconstitution after alpha-beta-depleted transplantation in children. Unique molecular identifiers were incorporated during preparation of the TCRbeta library. TCRdb re-derived calls from the PCR reads in MiXCR, one entry per CDR3 protein. The data show more than 75,000 distinct CDR3 sequences, about a quarter seen once. The material sequenced was PBMCs, taken before TCRalphabeta/CD19-depleted stem cell transplant. These TCRs come from a boy aged 2 to 9 with acute lymphoblastic leukemia, due to receive a stem cell transplant.

The genes are TRBV4-1 and TRBJ2-2; no definite D call. CDR1 is MGHRA and CDR2 is YSYEKL in the germline V gene. This CDR3 is 12 amino acids long. V was clipped by 1 base and J by 7 bases, with 4 bases between them. CDR3 sequence (DNA): TGCGCCAGCAGCCAAGGAGGCGGGGAGCTGTTTTTT. This translates into CASSQGGGELFF.

The V and J genes are TRBV7-3 and TRBJ2-3, with D perhaps TRBD2 (5 bases). V was pared by 1 base and J by 5 bases, with 10 bases between. Germline loops: CDR1 SGHTA, CDR2 FQGTGA. The CDR3 length is 14 residues. CDR3 loop: CASSLIGGLDTQYF. The CDR3 region has the DNA TGTGCCAGCAGCTTAATAGGAGGACTAGATACGCAGTATTTT.

The gene calls are TRBV27 and TRBJ2-3; tentative D call: TRBD2 (5 bases). V was cut by 5 bases and J by 0 bases, with 9 bases left in between. The CDR3 has 14 residues. CDR1 is MNHEY and CDR2 is SMNVEV in the germline V gene (reference sequence). This chain's CDR3 is CASSTQRSTDTQYF. The CDR3 DNA reads TGTGCCAGCAGTACCCAGCGGAGCACAGATACGCAGTATTTT.

The chain links TRBV20-1 to TRBJ2-7; TRBD2 matches at 8 bases. CDR1 is DFQATT and CDR2 is SNEGSKA in the germline V gene (reference sequence). V dropped 0 bases and J dropped 2; count of bases not matched to a gene: 12. The CDR3 length is 17 residues. In DNA form, the CDR3 reads TGCAGTGCTAGAGACCTACGAGGGACTAGTGTCACCTACGAGCAGTACTTC. Protein: CSARDLRGTSVTYEQYF.

This clonotype occurred a few times. Mismatch with germline at one junction end may stem from a read error. This chain joins TRBV3-1 and TRBJ2-1; the D gene is possibly TRBD2 (6 bases). Germline V gene lookup returns CDR1 LGHDT and CDR2 YNNKEL (reference sequence). The CDR3 length is 12 residues. The CDR3 region is CASSQRDSGVIF. In DNA form, the CDR3 reads TGTGCCAGCAGCCAGCGGGACTCCGGGGTGATCTTC.

The chain joins TRBV9 to TRBJ2-3; no reliable D call. Germline CDR1 is SGDLS and CDR2 is YYNGEE. Trimming took 2 bases from V and 2 from J, leaving 6 bases between them. This CDR3 region has 13 residues. For the CDR3, the DNA is TGTGCCAGCAGCGTGGACCTCACAGATACGCAGTATTTT. As protein: CASSVDLTDTQYF.

This clonotype was picked up a small number of times. This chain links TRBV3-1 with TRBJ2-7; the D gene is possibly TRBD2 (6 bases). V lost 4 bases to trimming and J lost 6 bases, with 25 bases between them. The germline CDR1 and CDR2 sequences are LGHDT and YNNKEL (reference sequence). The CDR3 contains 17 residues. The chain's CDR3 is CASSLQRGSGSISEQYF. CDR3 DNA: TGTGCCAGCAGCCTCCAGAGGGGTAGCGGATCGATCAGCGAGCAGTACTTC.

The chain joins TRBV28 to TRBJ1-2, with 11 bases identical to TRBD1. The germline V gene has CDR1 MDHEN and CDR2 SYDVKM. V trimming: 3 bases; J trimming: 1 base; junction bases outside the gene matches: 10. CDR3 length equals 18 residues. CDR3 protein: CASSFAPGQGDRNYGYTF. CDR3 sequence (DNA): TGTGCCAGCAGTTTCGCGCCGGGACAGGGGGACCGTAACTATGGCTACACCTTC.

CDR3 in DNA: TGTGCCAGCAGCCTATATTCTACCGGGACAGGGGCAGATACGCAGTATTTT. Translating it yields CASSLYSTGTGADTQYF. J is TRBJ2-3 and V is TRBV5-5; the match to TRBD1 covers 10 bases. The CDR3 has 17 amino acids. Germline V gives CDR1 SGHKS, CDR2 YYEKEE (reference sequence). V dropped 4 bases and J dropped 4; count of bases not matched to a gene: 12.

This clonotype has just a few counts. The chain joins TRBV11-1 to TRBJ2-2; the match to TRBD1 covers 9 bases. CDR3 length: 14 residues. J gave up 5 bases and V 4 bases, and 2 bases lay outside the gene matches. Per germline, CDR1 SGHAT and CDR2 FQDESV (reference sequence). For the CDR3, the DNA is TGTGCCAGCAGCTCCGGGACAGGGACCGGGGAGCTGTTTTTT. As protein: CASSSGTGTGELFF.

This clonotype was seen at least ten times. The chain carries TRBV20-1 and TRBJ2-2, with unresolved D. There are 13 residues in the CDR3. The germline V gene has CDR1 DFQATT and CDR2 SNEGSKA (reference sequence). Trimming left V 6 bases short and J 0 bases short, with 8 bases between. This chain's CDR3 is CSATNTNTGELFF. The CDR3 region has the DNA TGCAGTGCCACCAATACGAACACCGGGGAGCTGTTTTTT.

In this sample, this clonotype turned up a few times. The chain joins TRBV11-2 to TRBJ2-7, with a possible D match to TRBD2 (5 bases). Germline loops: CDR1 SGHAT, CDR2 FQNNGV. The CDR3 consists of 15 residues. Trimming took off 3 bases at V and 0 bases at J, with 12 bases between the two ends. The CDR3 sequence is CASSFGVGSSYEQYF. CDR3 bases: TGTGCCAGCAGCTTCGGGGTCGGTAGCTCCTACGAGCAGTACTTC.

This clonotype was recorded a few times. The chain has TRBV5-1 and TRBJ2-1; 7 bases are a match to TRBD2. The junction had 13 bases not matched to a gene; V was cut back by 3 bases and J by 1 base. Germline loops: CDR1 SGHRS, CDR2 YFSETQ. The CDR3 runs to 18 residues. The CDR3 is CASSSSGGAFKSYNEQFF. The CDR3 DNA sequence: TGCGCCAGCAGCTCTAGCGGAGGGGCCTTTAAGTCCTACAATGAGCAGTTCTTC.

This clonotype was counted between two and nine times. As DNA, the CDR3 is TGCGCCAGCAGCCGTCAACCGGCAGGGAATCAGCCCCAGCATTTT. It translates to CASSRQPAGNQPQHF. The chain carries TRBV4-1 and TRBJ1-5; D perhaps matches TRBD1 (5 bases). Looked up from germline, CDR1 is MGHRA and CDR2 is YSYEKL. This CDR3 is 15 amino acids long. V was pared by 4 bases and J by 4 bases, with 14 bases between.

This sequence joins TRBV14 and TRBJ1-2; D is possibly TRBD1 (5 bases). Trimming shortened V by 1 base and J by 5 bases, and 5 bases separated the two germline ends. Germline V gene lookup returns CDR1 SGHDN and CDR2 FVKESK. The CDR3 is made up of 12 amino acids. The CDR3 sequence: CASSQAGYGYTF. In DNA, the CDR3 is TGTGCCAGCAGCCAAGCAGGGTATGGCTACACCTTC.

The rearrangement joins TRBV4-3 to TRBJ2-6; 9 nucleotides match TRBD1. Germline values: CDR1 LGHNA, CDR2 YSLEER. The CDR3 length is 20 residues. V dropped 1 base and J dropped 2; count of bases not matched to a gene: 12. CDR3 residues: CASSQAPSFGQGTGANVLTF. The CDR3 DNA follows: TGCGCCAGCAGCCAAGCCCCCTCGTTTGGACAGGGGACTGGGGCCAACGTCCTGACTTTC.

This sequence joins TRBV29-1 and TRBJ2-7; D is perhaps TRBD1 or TRBD2 (5 bases each). The germline gives CDR1 SQVTM, CDR2 ANQGSEA. The CDR3 is 12 amino acids. V was trimmed by 6 bases and J by 2 bases, leaving 11 bases between them. The CDR3 reads CSVGVGPYEQYF. CDR3 nucleotide sequence: TGCAGCGTGGGGGTGGGCCCCTACGAGCAGTACTTC.

The J gene is TRBJ2-7, the V gene TRBV7-2; the match to TRBD1 covers 7 bases. This CDR3 is built from 12 residues. Trimming cost V 7 bases and J 4 bases; bases outside gene matches: 4. Per the germline V gene, CDR1 is SGHTA and CDR2 is FQGNSA. The CDR3 DNA reads as TGTGCCAGCAACCAGGGGGATTACGAGCAGTACTTC. This encodes CASNQGDYEQYF.

The chain combines TRBV20-1 with TRBJ2-1; 8 bases align to TRBD2. Germline V gives CDR1 DFQATT, CDR2 SNEGSKA (reference sequence). The V segment lost 6 bases and the J segment 0 bases; nucleotides outside the gene matches: 13. This CDR3 contains 17 residues. The CDR3 protein is CSALLAEGRSSYNEQFF. In nucleotides, the CDR3 is TGCAGTGCCCTACTAGCGGAGGGGAGGAGCTCCTACAATGAGCAGTTCTTC.

This clonotype was seen only a few times. This rearrangement joins TRBV15 to TRBJ2-3; no reliable D call. This CDR3 region has 13 residues. The V and J ends lost 0 bases and 4 bases respectively, with 5 bases between them. CDR1 and CDR2 (germline): LNHNV, YYDKDF (reference sequence). The DNA for the CDR3 is TGTGCCACCAGCAGAGATTTAGCAGATACGCAGTATTTT. Translation gives CATSRDLADTQYF. Supplemented by reference TRBV15 and TRBJ2-3, the full variable domain reads DAMVIQNPRYQVTQFGKPVTLSCSQTLNHNVMYWYQQKSSQAPKLLFHYYDKDFNNEADTPDNFQSRRPNTSFCFLDIRSPGLGDTAMYLCATSRDLADTQYFGPGTRLTVL.

The chain joins TRBV6-5 to TRBJ1-1; TRBD1 matches 9 bases. Germline CDR1 MNHEY, CDR2 SVGAGI. CDR3 length equals 16 residues. V was pared by 7 bases and J by 1 base, with 10 bases of the junction left unmatched. CDR3 sequence (DNA): TGTGCCAGCAATTCCAGACAGGGGGAGAGGAACACTGAAGCTTTCTTT. Amino acid sequence: CASNSRQGERNTEAFF.

The sample holds many counts of this clonotype. Written as DNA, the CDR3 is TGTGCCAGCAGCCCGGGACAGGGGTCAGATACGCAGTATTTT. It codes for CASSPGQGSDTQYF. The genes are TRBV11-3 and TRBJ2-3; TRBD1 matches 10 bases. After removal of 5 bases from V and 4 bases from J, the junction contained 3 bases not matched to a gene. This CDR3 spans 14 amino acids. Germline V CDR1 and CDR2: SGHNT, YENEEA.

This clonotype occurred a few times. This chain links TRBV10-3 with TRBJ2-7; D is uncertain. The V and J ends lost 7 bases and 2 bases respectively, with 15 bases between them. The CDR3 has 14 amino acids. In germline, CDR1 is ENHRY, CDR2 SYGVKD. Here the CDR3 reads CAIMPSGLAYEQYF. DNA of the CDR3: TGTGCCATCATGCCTTCAGGTTTAGCCTACGAGCAGTACTTC.

This clonotype turned up a few times. The chain combines TRBV5-1 with TRBJ2-1, with 7 bases matching TRBD2. Germline V gene data show CDR1 as SGHRS and CDR2 as YFSETQ. The CDR3 is 17 amino acids. V lost 4 bases and J lost 4; bases outside the gene matches: 14. CDR3 sequence: CASSLTGGGESYNEQFF. The CDR3 region has the DNA TGCGCCAGCAGCCTAACGGGGGGAGGGGAATCATACAATGAGCAGTTCTTC.

The V call is TRBV30, the J call TRBJ2-5; D uncertain. The V end lost 1 base, the J end lost 0 bases, and 6 bases lay between the germline ends. This CDR3 region has 13 residues. The germline V gene has CDR1 GTSNPN and CDR2 SVGIG (reference sequence). CDR3 in DNA: TGTGCCTGGAGTGACCAGTACCAAGAGACCCAGTACTTC. It encodes CAWSDQYQETQYF.

The chain employs TRBV6-5 and TRBJ1-2; no clear D. Germline CDR1 is MNHEY and CDR2 is SVGAGI. V was cut by 0 bases and J by 7 bases, with 15 bases left in between. The CDR3 has 15 residues. This CDR3 reads CASSYSGRGRAGYTF. CDR3 nucleotides: TGTGCCAGCAGTTACTCGGGTCGTGGTAGGGCTGGCTACACCTTC.

This clonotype was seen a handful of times. This sequence joins TRBV12-3 or TRBV12-4 and TRBJ2-3; tentatively, D is TRBD1 (5 bases). The CDR3 sequence is 16 residues long. V was clipped by 8 bases and J by 3 bases, with 21 bases between them. CDR3 loop: CASDSRVTDNTDTQYF. For the CDR3, the DNA is TGTGCCAGCGATTCCAGGGTTACTGATAATACAGATACGCAGTATTTT.

This clonotype has just a few counts. The rearrangement links TRBV5-5 to TRBJ1-4; D uncertain. Germline loops: CDR1 SGHKS, CDR2 YYEKEE (reference sequence). The CDR3 extends over 14 amino acids. The ends were cut back, 4 bases at V and 3 bases at J, with 10 bases in the middle. CDR3 residues: CASSTEAANEKLFF. CDR3 DNA sequence: TGTGCCAGCAGCACCGAGGCAGCTAATGAAAAACTGTTTTTT. Variable domain in full (rest from reference TRBV5-5 and TRBJ1-4): DAGVTQSPTHLIKTRGQQVTLRCSPISGHKSVSWYQQVLGQGPQFIFQYYEKEERGRGNFPDRFSARQFPNYSSELNVNALLLGDSALYLCASSTEAANEKLFFGSGTQLSVL.

This clonotype has only a few counts. The DNA for the CDR3 is TGCGCCAGCAGCTGGGAGGAGGGTGCCTATGGCTACACCTTC. This sequence encodes CASSWEEGAYGYTF. V is TRBV5-1 and J is TRBJ1-2; D not certain. Germline V gene lookup returns CDR1 SGHRS and CDR2 YFSETQ. This CDR3 has 14 residues. V lost 3 bases and J lost 4, with 13 bases in between.

The sample holds one count of this clonotype. The J gene is TRBJ2-3, the V gene TRBV20-1; possibly TRBD2 for D (6 bases). The V and J ends lost 0 bases and 5 bases respectively, with 18 bases between them. The germline V gene encodes CDR1 DFQATT and CDR2 SNEGSKA (reference sequence). The CDR3 runs 16 residues. The chain's CDR3 is CSARDLGGGFGDTQYF. CDR3 in DNA: TGCAGTGCTAGAGATCTGGGCGGAGGGTTCGGAGATACGCAGTATTTT.

The V call is TRBV28, the J call TRBJ2-7, with a possible D match to TRBD1 (5 bases). The CDR3 is 14 amino acids. V was clipped by 5 bases and J by 2 bases, with 13 bases between them. CDR1 and CDR2 (germline): MDHEN, SYDVKM. The CDR3 protein is CASSAWTMTYEQYF. CDR3 coding DNA: TGTGCCAGCAGTGCTTGGACAATGACCTACGAGCAGTACTTC. The whole variable domain, remainder taken from reference TRBV28 and TRBJ2-7, is DVKVTQSSRYLVKRTGEKVFLECVQDMDHENMFWYRQDPGLGLRLIYFSYDVKMKEKGDIPEGYSVSREKKERFSLILESASTNQTSMYLCASSAWTMTYEQYFGPGTRLTVT.

This clonotype turned up a few times. DNA of the CDR3: TGTGCCAGCAGGGGCCAGCGTCAGGGAACAGATACGCAGTATTTT. Residues: CASRGQRQGTDTQYF. The chain employs TRBV28 and TRBJ2-3; perhaps TRBD1 as D (5 bases). Trimming took off 6 bases at V and 3 bases at J, with 16 bases between the two ends. The CDR3 runs to 15 residues. Germline CDR1 and CDR2: MDHEN and SYDVKM.